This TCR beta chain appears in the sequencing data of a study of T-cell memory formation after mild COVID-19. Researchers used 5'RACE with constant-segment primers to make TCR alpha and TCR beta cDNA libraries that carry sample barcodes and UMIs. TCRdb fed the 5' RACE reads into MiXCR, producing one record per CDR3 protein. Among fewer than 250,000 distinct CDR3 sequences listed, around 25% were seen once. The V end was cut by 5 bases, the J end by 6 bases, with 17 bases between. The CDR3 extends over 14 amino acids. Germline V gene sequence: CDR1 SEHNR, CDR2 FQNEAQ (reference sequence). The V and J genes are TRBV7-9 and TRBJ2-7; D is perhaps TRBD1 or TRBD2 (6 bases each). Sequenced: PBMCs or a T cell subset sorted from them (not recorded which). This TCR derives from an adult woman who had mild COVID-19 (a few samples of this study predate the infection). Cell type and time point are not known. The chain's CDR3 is CASSPSHPGAEQYF. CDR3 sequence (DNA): TGTGCCAGCAGCCCTTCTCACCCGGGGGCCGAGCAGTACTTC.